This TCR beta chain was profiled in a study of read filtering for tumor transcriptome and immune sequencing. Study conclusions and caveats: Without single-read clonotypes, shared clonotype proportions correlated more between IR-seq and RNA-seq. About 81.9% of IR-seq clonotypes had a single read, yet these held roughly 3.3% of reads.

Bone marrow was sampled from every patient at the time of active disease. Molecular barcoded adaptors covering alpha/delta and beta/gamma chains were used on roughly 400 ng RNA. Using its own MiXCR run on the reads, TCRdb lists one record per CDR3 protein. This table holds more than 100,000 distinct CDR3 sequences, over 10% found once. Per the germline V gene, CDR1 is SQVTM and CDR2 is ANQGSEA. Trimming removed 5 bases at V and 5 bases at J, with 9 bases between. The CDR3 consists of 12 residues. This clonotype was counted ten times or more. Its antigen remains unknown. This chain joins TRBV29-1 and TRBJ2-2; no definite D call. The specimen sequenced was a population of CD138-negative cells sorted from bone marrow. This clonotype was obtained from a donor at least 40 years old with multiple myeloma. CDR3 in amino acids: CSVPWGTGELFF. DNA for the CDR3: TGCAGCGTTCCTTGGGGTACCGGGGAGCTGTTTTTT.